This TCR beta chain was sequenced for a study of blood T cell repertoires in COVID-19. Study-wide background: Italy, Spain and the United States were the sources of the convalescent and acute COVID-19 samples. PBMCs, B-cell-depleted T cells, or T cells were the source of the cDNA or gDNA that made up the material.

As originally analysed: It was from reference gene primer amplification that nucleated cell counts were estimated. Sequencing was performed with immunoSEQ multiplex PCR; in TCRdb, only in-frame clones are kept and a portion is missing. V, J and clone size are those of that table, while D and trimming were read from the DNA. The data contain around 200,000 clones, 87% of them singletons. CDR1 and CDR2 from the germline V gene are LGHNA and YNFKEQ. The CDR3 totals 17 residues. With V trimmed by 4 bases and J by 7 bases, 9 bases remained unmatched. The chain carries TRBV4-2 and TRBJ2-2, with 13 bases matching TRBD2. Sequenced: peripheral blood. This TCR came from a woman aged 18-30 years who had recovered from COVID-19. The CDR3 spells CASSPTGLAGVDGELFF. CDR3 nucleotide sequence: TGTGCCAGCAGCCCAACCGGACTAGCGGGAGTAGACGGGGAGCTGTTTTTT.